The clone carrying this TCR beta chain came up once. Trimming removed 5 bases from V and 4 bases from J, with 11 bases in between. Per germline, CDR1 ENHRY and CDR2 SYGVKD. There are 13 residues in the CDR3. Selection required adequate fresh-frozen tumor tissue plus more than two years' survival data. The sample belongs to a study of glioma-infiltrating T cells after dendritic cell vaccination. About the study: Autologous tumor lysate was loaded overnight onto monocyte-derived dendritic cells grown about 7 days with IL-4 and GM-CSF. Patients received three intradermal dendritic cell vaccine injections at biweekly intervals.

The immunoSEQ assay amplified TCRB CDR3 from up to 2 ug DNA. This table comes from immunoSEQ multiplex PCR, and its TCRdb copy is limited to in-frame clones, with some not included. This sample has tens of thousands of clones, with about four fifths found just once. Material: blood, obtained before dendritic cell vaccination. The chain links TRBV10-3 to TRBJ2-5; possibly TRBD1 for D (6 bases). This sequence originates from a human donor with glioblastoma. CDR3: CAISPDSPETQYF. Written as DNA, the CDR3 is TGTGCCATCAGTCCGGACAGTCCAGAGACCCAGTACTTC.